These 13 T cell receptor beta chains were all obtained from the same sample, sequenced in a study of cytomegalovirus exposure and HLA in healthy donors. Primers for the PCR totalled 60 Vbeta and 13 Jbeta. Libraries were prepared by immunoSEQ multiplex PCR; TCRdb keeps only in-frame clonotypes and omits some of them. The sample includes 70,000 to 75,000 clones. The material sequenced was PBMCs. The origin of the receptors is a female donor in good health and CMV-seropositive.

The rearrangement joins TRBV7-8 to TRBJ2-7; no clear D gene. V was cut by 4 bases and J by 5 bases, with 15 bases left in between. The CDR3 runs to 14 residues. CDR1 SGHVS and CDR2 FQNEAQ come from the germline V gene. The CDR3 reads CASSSPRPPNEQYF. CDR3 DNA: TGTGCCAGCAGCTCTCCCAGGCCCCCCAACGAGCAGTACTTC.

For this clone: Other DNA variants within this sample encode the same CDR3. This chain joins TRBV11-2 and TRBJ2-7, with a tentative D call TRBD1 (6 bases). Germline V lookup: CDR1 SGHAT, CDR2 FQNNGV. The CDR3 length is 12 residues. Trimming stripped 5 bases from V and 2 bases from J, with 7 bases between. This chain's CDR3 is CASSGGPYEQYF. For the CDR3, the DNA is TGTGCCAGCAGCGGGGGCCCCTACGAGCAGTACTTC.

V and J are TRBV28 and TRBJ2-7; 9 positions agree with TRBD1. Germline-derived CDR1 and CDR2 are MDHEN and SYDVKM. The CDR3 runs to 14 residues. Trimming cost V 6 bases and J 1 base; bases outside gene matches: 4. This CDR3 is CASRSGTGSYEQYF. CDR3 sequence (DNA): TGTGCCAGCAGATCCGGGACAGGGTCCTACGAGCAGTACTTC.

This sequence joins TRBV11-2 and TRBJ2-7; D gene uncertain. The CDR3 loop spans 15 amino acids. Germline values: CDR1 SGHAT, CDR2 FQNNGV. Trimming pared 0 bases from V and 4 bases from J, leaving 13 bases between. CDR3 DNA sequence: TGTGCCAGCAGCTTAGACGGTCCCAGGTCTTACGAGCAGTACTTC. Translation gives CASSLDGPRSYEQYF.

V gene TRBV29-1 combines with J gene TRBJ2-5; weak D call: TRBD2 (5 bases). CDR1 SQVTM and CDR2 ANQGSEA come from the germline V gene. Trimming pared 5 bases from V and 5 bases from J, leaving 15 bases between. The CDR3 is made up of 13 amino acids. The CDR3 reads CSVQAEVGETQYF. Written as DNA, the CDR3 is TGCAGCGTTCAGGCGGAGGTTGGGGAGACCCAGTACTTC.

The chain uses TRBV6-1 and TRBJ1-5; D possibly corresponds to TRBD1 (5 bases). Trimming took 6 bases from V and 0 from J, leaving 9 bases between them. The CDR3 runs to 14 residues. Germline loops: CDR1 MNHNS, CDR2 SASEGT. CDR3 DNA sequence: TGTGCCAGCAGGCAGGGTTATAGCAATCAGCCCCAGCATTTT. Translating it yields CASRQGYSNQPQHF.

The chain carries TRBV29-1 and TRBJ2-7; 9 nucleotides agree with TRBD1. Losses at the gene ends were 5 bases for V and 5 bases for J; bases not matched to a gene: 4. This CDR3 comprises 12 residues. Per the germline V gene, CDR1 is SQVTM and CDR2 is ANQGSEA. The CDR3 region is CSVWDRVNEQYF. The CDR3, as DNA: TGCAGCGTTTGGGACAGGGTCAACGAGCAGTACTTC.

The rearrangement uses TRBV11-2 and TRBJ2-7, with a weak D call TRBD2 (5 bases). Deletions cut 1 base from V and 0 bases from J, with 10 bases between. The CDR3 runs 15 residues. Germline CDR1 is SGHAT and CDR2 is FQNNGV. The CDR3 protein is CASSLGGPLSYEQYF. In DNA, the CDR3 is TGTGCCAGCAGCTTAGGAGGGCCCCTCTCCTACGAGCAGTACTTC.

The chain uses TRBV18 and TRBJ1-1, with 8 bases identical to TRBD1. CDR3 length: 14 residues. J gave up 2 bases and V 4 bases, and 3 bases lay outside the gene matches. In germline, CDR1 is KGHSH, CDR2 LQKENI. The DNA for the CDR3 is TGTGCCAGCTCACGAGGACAGGGCAACACTGAAGCTTTCTTT. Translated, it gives CASSRGQGNTEAFF.

The CDR3 loop reads CASSFRDSDYEQYF. CDR3 nucleotide sequence: TGTGCCAGCAGTTTCCGGGACAGTGATTACGAGCAGTACTTC. V gene TRBV27 combines with J gene TRBJ2-7, with TRBD1 identical over 7 bases. The V gene end was trimmed by 3 bases and the J gene end by 4 bases; junction bases not matched to a gene: 6. Germline V gene data show CDR1 as MNHEY and CDR2 as SMNVEV (reference sequence). This CDR3 has 14 amino acids.

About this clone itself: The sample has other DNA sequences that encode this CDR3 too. Written as DNA, the CDR3 is TGTGCCAGCAGCGTAGCGACAGATACGCAGTATTTT. Residues: CASSVATDTQYF. This chain links TRBV9 with TRBJ2-3; D is unresolved. CDR3 length equals 12 residues. V lost 0 bases and J 3 bases, leaving 2 bases between the germline ends. Germline V CDR1 and CDR2: SGDLS, YYNGEE. The full variable domain, in which reference TRBV9 and TRBJ2-3 provide the parts outside the CDR3, is DSGVTQTPKHLITATGQRVTLRCSPRSGDLSVYWYQQSLDQGLQFLIQYYNGEERAKGNILERFSAQQFPDLHSELNLSSLELGDSALYFCASSVATDTQYFGPGTRLTVL.

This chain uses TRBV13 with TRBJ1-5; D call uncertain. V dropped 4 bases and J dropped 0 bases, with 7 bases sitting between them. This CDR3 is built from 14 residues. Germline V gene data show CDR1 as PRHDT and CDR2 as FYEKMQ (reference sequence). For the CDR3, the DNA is TGTGCCAGCAGCTCCCGGTATAGCAATCAGCCCCAGCATTTT. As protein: CASSSRYSNQPQHF.

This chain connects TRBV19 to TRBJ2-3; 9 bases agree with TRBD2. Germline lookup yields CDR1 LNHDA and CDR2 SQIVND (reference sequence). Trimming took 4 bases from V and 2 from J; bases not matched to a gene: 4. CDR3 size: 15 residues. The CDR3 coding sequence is TGTGCCAGTAGTAAAGCGGGGGGCACCACAGATACGCAGTATTTT. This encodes CASSKAGGTTDTQYF.